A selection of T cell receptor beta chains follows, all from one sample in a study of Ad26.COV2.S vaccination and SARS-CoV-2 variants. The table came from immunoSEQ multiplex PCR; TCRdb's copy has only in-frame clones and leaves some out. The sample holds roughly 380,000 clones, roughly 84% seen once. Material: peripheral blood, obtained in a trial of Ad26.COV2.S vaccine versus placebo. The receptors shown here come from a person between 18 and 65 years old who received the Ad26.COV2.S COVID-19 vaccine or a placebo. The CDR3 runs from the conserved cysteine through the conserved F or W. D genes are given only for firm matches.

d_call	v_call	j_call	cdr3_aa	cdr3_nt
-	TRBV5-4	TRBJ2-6	CASSPDKPVTGANVLTF	TGTGCCAGCAGCCCCGACAAACCGGTTACTGGGGCCAACGTCCTGACTTTC
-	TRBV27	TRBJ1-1	CASSLESGQVWTEAFF	TGTGCCAGCAGTTTAGAGTCCGGGCAGGTGTGGACTGAAGCTTTCTTT
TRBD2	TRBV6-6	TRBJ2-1	CASSLRTSDGSYNEQFF	TGTGCCAGCAGTCTACGGACTAGCGACGGCTCCTACAATGAGCAGTTCTTC
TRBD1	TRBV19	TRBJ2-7	CASRRDRESYEQYF	TGTGCCAGTCGGAGGGACAGGGAATCCTACGAGCAGTACTTC
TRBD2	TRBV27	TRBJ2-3	CASWTSGAPFTDTQYF	TGTGCCAGCTGGACTAGCGGGGCTCCTTTCACAGATACGCAGTATTTT
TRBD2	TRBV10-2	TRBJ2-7	CASMPSGGASYEQYF	TGCGCCAGCATGCCTAGCGGGGGGGCATCCTACGAGCAGTACTTC
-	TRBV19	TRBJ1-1	CASSIEGGYTEAFF	TGTGCCAGTAGTATCGAGGGTGGGTACACTGAAGCTTTCTTT
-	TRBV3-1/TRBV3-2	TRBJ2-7	CASSHSLTGDEQYF	TGTGCCAGCAGCCATTCCCTCACCGGGGACGAGCAGTACTTC
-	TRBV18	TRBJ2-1	CASSPADRNFLLNEQFF	TGTGCCAGCTCACCGGCTGACAGGAACTTTCTCCTCAATGAGCAGTTCTTC
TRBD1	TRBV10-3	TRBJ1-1	CAAAGTGAGNTEAFF	TGTGCCGCCGCCGGGACAGGGGCCGGGAACACTGAAGCTTTCTTT
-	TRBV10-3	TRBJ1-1	CAISTDSLNTEAFF	TGTGCCATCAGCACGGACAGCCTGAACACTGAAGCTTTCTTT
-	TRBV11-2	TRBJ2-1	CASSIDNEQFF	TGTGCCAGCAGCATTGACAACGAGCAGTTCTTC
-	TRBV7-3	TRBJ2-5	CASSLNSRETQYF	TGTGCCAGCAGCTTAAACAGCCGAGAGACCCAGTACTTC
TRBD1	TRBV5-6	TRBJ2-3	CALGTGGLDTQYF	TGTGCCCTGGGGACAGGGGGCCTGGATACGCAGTATTTT
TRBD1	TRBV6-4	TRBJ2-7	CASSRYRGSYEQYF	TGTGCCAGCAGTCGATACAGGGGGTCCTACGAGCAGTACTTC
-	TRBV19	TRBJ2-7	CASSGAGGLEVIF	TGTGCCAGTAGTGGGGCAGGGGGGCTTGAAGTTATCTTC
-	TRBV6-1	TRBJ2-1	CASSEVSRYNEQFF	TGTGCCAGCAGTGAAGTTAGCAGATACAATGAGCAGTTCTTC
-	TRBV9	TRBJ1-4	CASSAGAGMVREKLFF	TGTGCCAGCAGCGCAGGAGCCGGGATGGTGAGAGAAAAACTGTTTTTT